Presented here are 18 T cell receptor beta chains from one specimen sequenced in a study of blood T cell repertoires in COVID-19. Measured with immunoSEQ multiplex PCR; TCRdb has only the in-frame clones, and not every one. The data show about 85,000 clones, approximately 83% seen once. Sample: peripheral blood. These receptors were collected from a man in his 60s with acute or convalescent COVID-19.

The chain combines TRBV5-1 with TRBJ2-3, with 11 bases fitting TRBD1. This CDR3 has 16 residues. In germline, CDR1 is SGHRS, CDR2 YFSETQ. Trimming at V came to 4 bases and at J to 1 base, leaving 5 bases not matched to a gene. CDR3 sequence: CASSPGTGGGTDTQYF. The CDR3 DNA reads TGCGCCAGCAGCCCCGGGACAGGGGGAGGCACAGATACGCAGTATTTT. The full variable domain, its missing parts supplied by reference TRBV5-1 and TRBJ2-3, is KAGVTQTPRYLIKTRGQQVTLSCSPISGHRSVSWYQQTPGQGLQFLFEYFSETQRNKGNFPGRFSGRQFSNSRSEMNVSTLELGDSALYLCASSPGTGGGTDTQYFGPGTRLTVL.

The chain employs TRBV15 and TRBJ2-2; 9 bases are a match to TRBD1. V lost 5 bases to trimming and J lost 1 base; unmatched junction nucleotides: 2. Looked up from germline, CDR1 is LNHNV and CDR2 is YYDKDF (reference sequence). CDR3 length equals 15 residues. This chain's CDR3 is CATSSDRGNTGELFF. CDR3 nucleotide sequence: TGTGCCACCAGCTCGGACAGGGGGAACACCGGGGAGCTGTTTTTT.

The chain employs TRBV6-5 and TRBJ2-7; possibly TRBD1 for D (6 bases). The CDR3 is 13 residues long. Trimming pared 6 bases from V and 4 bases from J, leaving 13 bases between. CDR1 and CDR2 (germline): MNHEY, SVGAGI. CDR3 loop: CASRFEQGYEQYF. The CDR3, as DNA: TGTGCCAGCAGGTTCGAGCAGGGGTACGAGCAGTACTTC.

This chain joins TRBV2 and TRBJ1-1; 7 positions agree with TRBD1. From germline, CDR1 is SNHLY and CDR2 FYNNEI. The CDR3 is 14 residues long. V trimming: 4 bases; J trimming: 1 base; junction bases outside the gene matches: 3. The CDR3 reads CASSVGTENTEAFF. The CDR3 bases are TGTGCCAGCAGTGTAGGGACAGAGAACACTGAAGCTTTCTTT.

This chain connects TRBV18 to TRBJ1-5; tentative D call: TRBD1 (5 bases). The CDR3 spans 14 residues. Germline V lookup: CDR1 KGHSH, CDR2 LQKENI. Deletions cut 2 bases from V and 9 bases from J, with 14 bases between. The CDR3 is CASSPADSSGPQHF. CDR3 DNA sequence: TGTGCCAGCTCACCAGCTGACAGCTCGGGGCCCCAGCATTTT.

The CDR3 sequence is CASRSSGGGYGYTF. CDR3 in DNA: TGTGCCAGCAGATCTTCAGGGGGCGGCTATGGCTACACCTTC. The chain uses TRBV6-5 and TRBJ1-2; 8 nucleotides agree with TRBD1. Germline V gene lookup returns CDR1 MNHEY and CDR2 SVGAGI. The V gene end was trimmed by 6 bases and the J gene end by 4 bases; junction bases not matched to a gene: 7. The CDR3 spans 14 residues.

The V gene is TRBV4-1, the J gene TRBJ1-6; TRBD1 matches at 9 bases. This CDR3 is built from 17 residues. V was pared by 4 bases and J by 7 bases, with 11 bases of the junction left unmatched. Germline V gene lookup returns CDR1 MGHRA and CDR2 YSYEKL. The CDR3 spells CASSRTPDRGKNSPLHF. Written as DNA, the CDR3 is TGCGCCAGCAGCCGCACGCCAGACAGGGGGAAGAATTCACCCCTCCACTTT.

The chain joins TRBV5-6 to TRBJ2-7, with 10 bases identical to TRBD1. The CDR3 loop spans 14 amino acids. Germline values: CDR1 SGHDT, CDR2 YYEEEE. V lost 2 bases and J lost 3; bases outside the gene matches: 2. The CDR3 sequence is CASSFGQGGYEQYF. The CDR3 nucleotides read TGTGCCAGCAGCTTTGGACAGGGGGGCTACGAGCAGTACTTC.

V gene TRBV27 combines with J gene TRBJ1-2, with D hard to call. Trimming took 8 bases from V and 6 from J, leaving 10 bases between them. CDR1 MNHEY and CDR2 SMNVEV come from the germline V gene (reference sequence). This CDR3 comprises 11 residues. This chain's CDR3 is CASLGEDGYTF. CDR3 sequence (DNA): TGTGCCAGCCTGGGAGAGGATGGCTACACCTTC.

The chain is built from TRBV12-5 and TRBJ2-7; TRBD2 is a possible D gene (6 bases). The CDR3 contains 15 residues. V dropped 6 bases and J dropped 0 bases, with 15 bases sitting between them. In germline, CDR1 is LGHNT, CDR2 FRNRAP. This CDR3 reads CASGGGAISSYEQYF. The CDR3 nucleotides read TGTGCTAGTGGGGGCGGGGCAATAAGCTCCTACGAGCAGTACTTC.

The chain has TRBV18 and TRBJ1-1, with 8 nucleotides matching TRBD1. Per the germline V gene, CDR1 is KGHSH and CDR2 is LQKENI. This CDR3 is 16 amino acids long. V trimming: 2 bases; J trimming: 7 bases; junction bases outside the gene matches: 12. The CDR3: CASSPSRDSGTGEAFF. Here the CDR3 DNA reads TGTGCCAGCTCACCATCCCGAGACTCCGGGACAGGTGAAGCTTTCTTT.

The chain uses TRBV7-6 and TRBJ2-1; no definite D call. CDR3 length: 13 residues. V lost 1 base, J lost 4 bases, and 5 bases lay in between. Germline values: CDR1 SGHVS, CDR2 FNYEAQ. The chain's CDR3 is CASSLGRYNEQFF. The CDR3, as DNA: TGTGCCAGCAGCTTAGGCAGATACAATGAGCAGTTCTTC.

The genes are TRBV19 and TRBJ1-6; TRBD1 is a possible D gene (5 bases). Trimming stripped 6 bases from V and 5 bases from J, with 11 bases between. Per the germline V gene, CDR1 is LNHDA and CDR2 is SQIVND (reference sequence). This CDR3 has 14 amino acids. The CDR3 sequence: CASRTGGDNSPLHF. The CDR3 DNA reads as TGTGCCAGTAGGACGGGGGGGGATAATTCACCCCTCCACTTT. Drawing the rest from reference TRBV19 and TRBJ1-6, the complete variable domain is DGGITQSPKYLFRKEGQNVTLSCEQNLNHDAMYWYRQDPGQGLRLIYYSQIVNDFQKGDIAEGYSVSREKKESFPLTVTSAQKNPTAFYLCASRTGGDNSPLHFGNGTRLTVT.

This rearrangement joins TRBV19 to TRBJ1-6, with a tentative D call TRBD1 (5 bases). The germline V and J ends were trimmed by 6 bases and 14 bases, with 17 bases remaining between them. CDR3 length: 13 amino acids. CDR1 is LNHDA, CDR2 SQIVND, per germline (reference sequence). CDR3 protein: CASSHDSFWTLHF. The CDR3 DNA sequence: TGTGCCAGTAGCCACGACAGTTTCTGGACCCTCCACTTT. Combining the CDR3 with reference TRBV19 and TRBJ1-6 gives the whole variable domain DGGITQSPKYLFRKEGQNVTLSCEQNLNHDAMYWYRQDPGQGLRLIYYSQIVNDFQKGDIAEGYSVSREKKESFPLTVTSAQKNPTAFYLCASSHDSFWTLHFGNGTRLTVT.

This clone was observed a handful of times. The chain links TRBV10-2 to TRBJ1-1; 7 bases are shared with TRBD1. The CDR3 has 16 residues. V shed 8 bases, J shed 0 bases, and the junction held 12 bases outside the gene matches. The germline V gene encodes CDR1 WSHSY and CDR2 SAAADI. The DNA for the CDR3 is TGCGCCAGCCATATCACAGGGGACTTTTTGAACACTGAAGCTTTCTTT. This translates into CASHITGDFLNTEAFF.

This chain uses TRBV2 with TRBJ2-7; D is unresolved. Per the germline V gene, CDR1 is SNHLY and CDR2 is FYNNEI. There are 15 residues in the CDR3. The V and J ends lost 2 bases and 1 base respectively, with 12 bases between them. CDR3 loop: CASSENHFQSYEQYF. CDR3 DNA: TGTGCCAGCAGTGAAAATCACTTTCAATCCTACGAGCAGTACTTC.

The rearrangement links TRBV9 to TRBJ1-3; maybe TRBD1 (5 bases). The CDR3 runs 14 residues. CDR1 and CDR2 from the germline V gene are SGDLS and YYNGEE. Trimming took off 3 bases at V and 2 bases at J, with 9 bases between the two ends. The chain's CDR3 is CASSAQETGNTIYF. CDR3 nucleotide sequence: TGTGCCAGCAGCGCACAGGAGACTGGAAACACCATATATTTT.

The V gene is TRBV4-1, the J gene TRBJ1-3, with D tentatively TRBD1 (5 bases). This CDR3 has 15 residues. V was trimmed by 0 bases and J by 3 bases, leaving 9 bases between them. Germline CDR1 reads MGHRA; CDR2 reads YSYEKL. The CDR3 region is CASSQDTGLGNTIYF. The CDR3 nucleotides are TGCGCCAGCAGCCAAGACACAGGTCTTGGAAACACCATATATTTT.